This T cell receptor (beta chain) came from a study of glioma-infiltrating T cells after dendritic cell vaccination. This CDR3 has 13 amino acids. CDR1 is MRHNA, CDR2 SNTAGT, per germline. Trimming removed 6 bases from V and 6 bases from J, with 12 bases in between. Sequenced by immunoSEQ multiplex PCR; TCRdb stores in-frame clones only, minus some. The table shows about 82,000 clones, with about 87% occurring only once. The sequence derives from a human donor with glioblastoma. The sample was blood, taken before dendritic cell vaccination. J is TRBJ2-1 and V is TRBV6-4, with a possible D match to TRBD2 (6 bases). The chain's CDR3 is CASRGGESNEQFF. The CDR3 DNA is TGTGCCAGCAGGGGGGGAGAGTCCAATGAGCAGTTCTTC.